This T cell receptor beta chain was identified during a study of regulatory T cells in long-lasting Graves disease. Study-level results: More public clonotypes were shared by persistent patients (approximately 3,000) than by new patients (roughly 910).

As for time point: persistent/refractory GD, antithyroid drugs over 5 years with positive TRAb. The TCR library used RNA extracted from PBMCs. About this clonotype: What it recognizes is unknown.

Building the TCR beta libraries relied on iRepertoire HTBI primers, and CDR3 regions underwent Arm-PCR. TCRdb reprocessed the multiplex PCR reads via MiXCR and lists one record per CDR3 protein. The sample holds under 500,000 distinct CDR3 sequences; 20% are singletons and the top ten take about 20%. This sample comprised peripheral blood mononuclear cells (PBMCs), obtained when the disease was refractory, from a patient treated with antithyroid drugs. The clonotype comes from a female donor with Graves disease.

In DNA form, the CDR3 reads TGTGCCAGCACTTTAGGACTAAACTATGGCTACACCTTC. Its protein is CASTLGLNYGYTF. The rearrangement uses TRBV6-2 or TRBV6-3 and TRBJ1-2; D remains ambiguous. Germline V gives CDR1 MNHEY, CDR2 SVGEGT. Trimming took 7 bases from V and 2 from J, leaving 11 bases between them. CDR3 length: 13 amino acids.